These 28 T cell receptor beta chains originate from one sample sequenced in a study of control samples from healthy donors and cancer patients. Clones were sequenced by immunoSEQ multiplex PCR, and TCRdb holds only the in-frame ones, with some missing. The data show 85,000 to 95,000 clones, with about 87% seen just once and 13% to 15% held by the top ten. Sample: blood. The receptors here all came from a woman aged 70 to 79 in good health.

V is TRBV25-1 and J is TRBJ1-1; D not resolved. V lost 8 bases and J 1 base, leaving 11 bases between the germline ends. CDR1 and CDR2 (germline): MGHDK, SYGVNS. The CDR3 covers 13 residues. CDR3 sequence (DNA): TGTGCCAGCCGTTCACACCCGAACACTGAAGCTTTCTTT. Translating it yields CASRSHPNTEAFF.

The gene calls are TRBV6-5 and TRBJ1-1; 8 nucleotides match TRBD1. Looked up from germline, CDR1 is MNHEY and CDR2 is SVGAGI. The V segment lost 7 bases and the J segment 0 bases; nucleotides outside the gene matches: 4. The CDR3 contains 14 residues. The CDR3 spells CASNSRGLNTEAFF. The CDR3 nucleotides read TGTGCCAGCAATTCCAGGGGGCTGAACACTGAAGCTTTCTTT.

The rearrangement links TRBV5-5 to TRBJ2-1; no reliable D call. Germline V gives CDR1 SGHKS, CDR2 YYEKEE (reference sequence). The CDR3 has 16 residues. The V gene lost 0 bases and the J gene lost 1 base, with 11 bases spanning the gap. The CDR3 DNA reads as TGTGCCAGCAGCTTGGCCGTCGGCAGGTCCTACAATGAGCAGTTCTTC. Translation gives CASSLAVGRSYNEQFF. The full variable domain, completed using reference TRBV5-5 and TRBJ2-1, is DAGVTQSPTHLIKTRGQQVTLRCSPISGHKSVSWYQQVLGQGPQFIFQYYEKEERGRGNFPDRFSARQFPNYSSELNVNALLLGDSALYLCASSLAVGRSYNEQFFGPGTRLTVL.

Only one count was recorded for this clone. The rearrangement links TRBV7-9 to TRBJ1-4; the match to TRBD1 covers 9 bases. From germline, CDR1 is SEHNR and CDR2 FQNEAQ (reference sequence). With V trimmed by 5 bases and J by 7 bases, 5 bases remained unmatched. The CDR3 has 14 residues. The CDR3 reads CASSLGTGREKLFF. In nucleotides, the CDR3 is TGTGCCAGCAGCCTCGGGACAGGGCGTGAAAAACTGTTTTTT.

In regard to this clone: Its ends do not fully match the called genes, so a read error is possible. The genes are TRBV7-2 and TRBJ2-1; D remains unclear. Germline V gene lookup returns CDR1 SGHTA and CDR2 FQGNSA. CDR3 length: 12 residues. The CDR3 DNA is TGTGCCAGCAGCTTAGCGGTTTCGCCCTTGGTCTTC. It specifies CASSLAVSPLVF.

The chain recombines TRBV5-6 with TRBJ2-2; D is unclear. The germline V and J ends were trimmed by 0 bases and 1 base, with 13 bases remaining between them. The CDR3 length is 17 residues. Germline assignment: CDR1 SGHDT and CDR2 YYEEEE. In DNA form, the CDR3 reads TGTGCCAGCAGCTTGGATGGTAGGACGGTGAACACCGGGGAGCTGTTTTTT. Protein product: CASSLDGRTVNTGELFF.

The chain joins TRBV27 to TRBJ1-1, with 8 bases fitting TRBD1. The CDR3 extends over 16 amino acids. Germline lookup yields CDR1 MNHEY and CDR2 SMNVEV (reference sequence). V gave up 2 bases and J gave up 5 bases; unmatched junction bases: 10. CDR3 sequence: CASSLIPGTGSTEAFF. The CDR3 nucleotides read TGTGCCAGCAGTTTAATTCCCGGGACAGGTAGTACTGAAGCTTTCTTT.

The genes are TRBV10-3 and TRBJ1-2; 9 bases are shared with TRBD1. The germline CDR1 and CDR2 sequences are ENHRY and SYGVKD. J was trimmed by 6 bases and V by 10 bases; bases with no gene match: 9. The CDR3 has 13 residues. The CDR3 nucleotides read TGTGCCACCCTTTTCGGGACAGGGCATGGCTACACCTTC. Its translation: CATLFGTGHGYTF.

J is TRBJ1-6 and V is TRBV5-6; the D is unclear. Looked up from germline, CDR1 is SGHDT and CDR2 is YYEEEE. The germline V and J ends were trimmed by 9 bases and 0 bases, with 7 bases remaining between them. The CDR3 sequence is 13 residues long. CDR3 sequence reads: CATRSSYNSPLHF. Written as DNA, the CDR3 is TGTGCCACCCGGAGCTCCTATAATTCACCCCTCCACTTT.

The V gene is TRBV27, the J gene TRBJ1-5; no definite D call. V was shortened by 3 bases and J by 4 bases, with 13 bases between the two germline ends. Germline CDR1 and CDR2: MNHEY and SMNVEV (reference sequence). The CDR3 has 15 residues. The CDR3, as DNA: TGTGCCAGCAGTTTTTCCGGAGAGCTTAATCAGCCCCAGCATTTT. This translates into CASSFSGELNQPQHF.

This chain connects TRBV6-1 to TRBJ1-2; D remains unclear. With 3 bases removed from V and 7 bases from J, the gap between germline ends came to 6 bases. Germline V gene data show CDR1 as MNHNS and CDR2 as SASEGT. The CDR3 sequence is 11 residues long. Here the CDR3 reads CASSDFGGYTF. CDR3 coding DNA: TGTGCCAGCAGTGATTTTGGTGGCTACACCTTC.

This clone was detected once. This chain uses TRBV10-3 with TRBJ1-2; D is ambiguous. Trimming removed 3 bases from V and 0 bases from J, with 11 bases in between. The CDR3 extends over 15 amino acids. Germline lookup yields CDR1 ENHRY and CDR2 SYGVKD. The CDR3 here is CAISDAVSANYGYTF. The CDR3 bases are TGTGCCATCAGTGATGCCGTCTCAGCTAACTATGGCTACACCTTC.

The CDR3 DNA is TGTGCCAGCAGCTTGGCAGGGTTGGATCAGCCCCAGCATTTT. It codes for CASSLAGLDQPQHF. The rearrangement links TRBV5-4 to TRBJ1-5; TRBD1 is a possible D gene (5 bases). The CDR3 runs to 14 residues. Germline V gene data show CDR1 as SGHNT and CDR2 as YYREEE (reference sequence). V was pared by 0 bases and J by 5 bases, with 9 bases between.

The chain recombines TRBV7-6 with TRBJ1-1, with D perhaps TRBD1 (5 bases). The V end lost 5 bases, the J end lost 0 bases, and 13 bases lay between the germline ends. The germline V gene has CDR1 SGHVS and CDR2 FNYEAQ. The CDR3 spans 15 residues. The CDR3 here is CASSLNKGVNTEAFF. Here the CDR3 DNA reads TGTGCCAGCAGCCTCAATAAAGGGGTGAACACTGAAGCTTTCTTT.

This chain links TRBV6-6 with TRBJ2-3; 9 nucleotides line up with TRBD2. Per germline, CDR1 MNHNY and CDR2 SVGAGI (reference sequence). This CDR3 has 15 residues. V lost 6 bases, J lost 1 base, and 5 bases stayed unmatched. The DNA of the CDR3 is TGTGCCAGCAGCCCGGCGGGGGGGGGCACAGATACGCAGTATTTT. Its translation: CASSPAGGGTDTQYF.

The chain's CDR3 is CASSLTGGLTDTQYF. The CDR3 DNA reads as TGTGCCAGCAGCTTGACAGGGGGCTTGACAGATACGCAGTATTTT. V usage is TRBV5-8 and J usage is TRBJ2-3; 9 nucleotides match TRBD1. Germline CDR1 SGHTS, CDR2 YDEGEE. The CDR3 contains 15 residues. With 1 base clipped from V and 3 bases from J, the junction kept 3 bases outside the gene matches. The variable domain in full, completed from reference TRBV5-8 and TRBJ2-3, reads EAGVTQSPTHLIKTRGQQATLRCSPISGHTSVYWYQQALGLGLQFLLWYDEGEERNRGNFPPRFSGRQFPNYSSELNVNALELEDSALYLCASSLTGGLTDTQYFGPGTRLTVL.

The chain couples TRBV14 to TRBJ2-3, with 8 bases lining up with TRBD2. CDR3 length equals 17 residues. The J segment lost 2 bases and the V segment lost 3 bases, leaving 10 bases of the junction unmatched. Germline CDR1 is SGHDN and CDR2 is FVKESK. CDR3 bases: TGTGCCAGCAGCCAGACCCTACTAGCGGCGATCACAGATACGCAGTATTTT. This translates into CASSQTLLAAITDTQYF.

The genes are TRBV9 and TRBJ2-2; 10 nucleotides line up with TRBD1. Trimming removed 4 bases from V and 5 bases from J; junction bases left unmatched: 8. Per the germline V gene, CDR1 is SGDLS and CDR2 is YYNGEE. This CDR3 region has 16 residues. This CDR3 is CASSPSGTGATGELFF. CDR3 in DNA: TGTGCCAGCAGCCCTTCCGGGACAGGGGCGACCGGGGAGCTGTTTTTT.

A note on this clone: The junction and the germline gene differ at one end; a read error may be behind it. The same CDR3 arises from other DNA sequences in this sample as well. CDR3 sequence reads: CASSLGATIQETQYF. The CDR3, as DNA: TGTGCTAGCAGCTTAGGGGCAACGATCCAAGAGACCCAGTACTTC. V usage is TRBV7-2 and J usage is TRBJ2-5, with D possibly being TRBD1 (5 bases). CDR3 size: 15 residues. Germline V gene sequence: CDR1 SGHTA, CDR2 FQGNSA.

The chain has TRBV5-1 and TRBJ2-1; 8 nucleotides agree with TRBD2. Germline V CDR1 and CDR2: SGHRS, YFSETQ. CDR3 length: 16 residues. With V trimmed by 4 bases and J by 0 bases, 6 bases remained unmatched. CDR3 DNA: TGCGCCAGCAGCCCCGGACTAGCCCCCTCCTACAATGAGCAGTTCTTC. Its protein is CASSPGLAPSYNEQFF.

J is TRBJ1-1 and V is TRBV20-1; D gene unclear. Germline V gene lookup returns CDR1 DFQATT and CDR2 SNEGSKA (reference sequence). There are 12 residues in the CDR3. Trimming left V 3 bases short and J 1 base short, with 6 bases between. The CDR3 reads CSASAGNTEAFF. The CDR3 region has the DNA TGCAGTGCTAGTGCTGGGAACACTGAAGCTTTCTTT.

The J gene is TRBJ2-7, the V gene TRBV12-3 or TRBV12-4; no definite D call. The CDR3 covers 11 residues. V gave up 7 bases and J gave up 3 bases, with 7 bases separating them. DNA of the CDR3: TGTGCCAGCATGCAGTTCTACGAGCAGTACTTC. This translates into CASMQFYEQYF.

A word on this clone: This clone may be a read error of a much larger clone one base away. The CDR3 here is CASSHGGYEQYF. The CDR3 DNA sequence: TGTGCCAGCAGCCACGGGGGGTACGAGCAGTACTTC. The gene calls are TRBV14 and TRBJ2-7; 7 bases line up with TRBD2. In germline, CDR1 is SGHDN, CDR2 FVKESK. The CDR3 runs 12 residues. Trimming at V came to 3 bases and at J to 4 bases, leaving 0 bases not matched to a gene.

The rearrangement joins TRBV6-5 to TRBJ2-5; no clear D gene. Germline V gene data show CDR1 as MNHEY and CDR2 as SVGAGI. This CDR3 region has 13 residues. With 4 bases removed from V and 3 bases from J, the gap between germline ends came to 9 bases. Written as DNA, the CDR3 is TGTGCCAGCAGTTTCCGGTGGAAAGAGACCCAGTACTTC. Protein sequence: CASSFRWKETQYF.

The chain carries TRBV4-2 and TRBJ1-2; D call uncertain. The germline gives CDR1 LGHNA, CDR2 YNFKEQ. The CDR3 is 16 amino acids. With 1 base removed from V and 6 bases from J, the gap between germline ends came to 18 bases. The CDR3 region has the DNA TGTGCCAGCAGCCAAGTTGGATTTTTGCCCGGCGATGGCTACACCTTC. It specifies CASSQVGFLPGDGYTF.

CDR3 sequence (DNA): TGTGCCAGCAGTCCCCAAGGGGGCAAAAGCGGCTACACCTTC. Amino acids: CASSPQGGKSGYTF. V and J are TRBV28 and TRBJ1-2, with 7 nucleotides matching TRBD1. The CDR3 length is 14 residues. Germline CDR1 reads MDHEN; CDR2 reads SYDVKM. The J segment lost 8 bases and the V segment lost 5 bases, leaving 11 bases of the junction unmatched.

The sample holds one count of this clone. The gene calls are TRBV5-6 and TRBJ1-6; 10 bases map to TRBD1. The CDR3 is 16 residues long. Trimming cost V 4 bases and J 8 bases; bases outside gene matches: 9. Germline lookup yields CDR1 SGHDT and CDR2 YYEEEE. The CDR3: CASSADTGQGYSPLHF. The CDR3 DNA sequence: TGTGCCAGCAGCGCTGATACGGGACAGGGGTATTCACCCCTCCACTTT. Full variable domain (remainder filled in from reference TRBV5-6 and TRBJ1-6): DAGVTQSPTHLIKTRGQQVTLRCSPKSGHDTVSWYQQALGQGPQFIFQYYEEEERQRGNFPDRFSGHQFPNYSSELNVNALLLGDSALYLCASSADTGQGYSPLHFGNGTRLTVT.

The chain recombines TRBV6-6 with TRBJ1-1; tentatively, D is TRBD1 (6 bases). The germline CDR1 and CDR2 sequences are MNHNY and SVGAGI (reference sequence). V was cut by 7 bases and J by 5 bases, with 23 bases left in between. The CDR3 has 16 amino acids. CDR3 nucleotides: TGTGCCAGCACCCCGAGGGCCCAGGGGCCGGGGACTGAAGCTTTCTTT. As protein: CASTPRAQGPGTEAFF.